The rows below give T cell receptor beta chains drawn from one sample of a study of STAT5B mutations in CD4+ large granular lymphocyte leukemia. Clones were sequenced by immunoSEQ multiplex PCR, and TCRdb holds only the in-frame ones, with some missing. This table holds 7,500 to 8,500 clones, over 70% found once. The sample comprised PBMCs. These receptors came from a woman aged 55 to 70 with CD4+ T-cell large granular lymphocyte leukemia. CDR3s leave out the opening cysteine and the closing phenylalanine or tryptophan. The order of the fields is J gene, D gene, V gene, CDR3 protein. A D gene is named only where the DNA matches it firmly.

>TRBJ1-1|NA|TRBV11-3
ASSLGRFTEAF
>TRBJ1-2|TRBD1|TRBV29-1
SVGQDREHRRGGYT
>TRBJ2-1|TRBD2|TRBV25-1
ASSDIAGGQFNEQF
>TRBJ2-1|TRBD2|TRBV4-1
ASSLGAGGQF
>TRBJ2-1|TRBD1|TRBV27
ASSLTRDREKF
>TRBJ1-1|TRBD1|TRBV5-1
ASSSTGDWTEAF
>TRBJ2-1|NA|TRBV30
AWSAPPNEQF
>TRBJ1-4|NA|TRBV28
ASSLSFGDREKLF
>TRBJ1-1|NA|TRBV29-1
SVGVQGGTEAF
>TRBJ1-1|NA|TRBV18
ASSLGQGLDTEAF
>TRBJ1-1|NA|TRBV9
ASSVDPGGTEAF
>TRBJ2-7|TRBD2|TRBV14
ASSLSGGSSYEQY
>TRBJ1-5|NA|TRBV7-2
ASSLEGLSNQPQH
>TRBJ2-7|NA|TRBV6-5
ASSYAVGEVSYEQY